The sequence of this T cell receptor (beta chain) was determined in a study of blood T cells in healthy people across ages. Together with a sample-barcoded 5' primer, a J-beta primer mix was included in a second PCR lasting roughly 7 to 11 cycles. TCRdb used MiXCR to reprocess the 5' RACE reads, holding one entry per CDR3 protein. The table includes 700,000 or so distinct CDR3 sequences, 40% to 50% detected once. This clonotype has only a few counts. The antigen remains undetermined. The CDR3 runs to 13 residues. In germline, CDR1 is SGHTS, CDR2 YDEGEE. Study-level results: In long-lived donors, naive CD4+ cell counts and diversity exceeded those of aged donors.

The clonotype comes from an elderly man in good health. V and J are TRBV5-8 and TRBJ2-7; the D gene is possibly TRBD1 (5 bases). The J call may be faulty, since TRBJ2-5 better matches the DNA end. Sequencing was carried out using blood. This CDR3 reads CATHRWAQETQYF. For the CDR3, the DNA is TGTGCCACCCACAGGTGGGCCCAAGAGACCCAGTACTTC.